These 30 T cell receptor beta chains originate from one sample sequenced in a study of blood T cells in healthy people across ages. A J-beta primer mix and a sample-barcoded 5' primer were used in a second PCR of roughly 6 to 11 cycles. TCRdb used MiXCR to reprocess the 5' RACE reads, holding one entry per CDR3 protein. The profile shows 750,000 to 950,000 distinct CDR3 sequences, approximately 55% of them singletons. Sequenced material: blood. Receptor source: a man older than 75 in good health.

There are a few counts of this clonotype. This chain connects TRBV5-1 to TRBJ2-5; D might be TRBD1 (6 bases). CDR1 is SGHRS and CDR2 is YFSETQ in the germline V gene. V lost 4 bases and J 5 bases, leaving 18 bases between the germline ends. This CDR3 comprises 15 residues. CDR3 coding DNA: TGCGCCAGCAGCCTTGGACTCCCAAGGGGGGAGACCCAGTACTTC. Translated: CASSLGLPRGETQYF.

CDR3 protein: CASSLGTGSGETQYF. CDR3 in DNA: TGCGCCAGCAGCTTGGGGACAGGGTCGGGGGAGACCCAGTACTTC. The chain recombines TRBV5-1 with TRBJ2-5, with 8 nucleotides matching TRBD1. There are 15 residues in the CDR3. Germline V gene sequence: CDR1 SGHRS, CDR2 YFSETQ. V lost 0 bases to trimming and J lost 5 bases; unmatched junction nucleotides: 6.

This chain joins TRBV20-1 and TRBJ1-2; the D gene is possibly TRBD1 (6 bases). The germline V and J ends were trimmed by 0 bases and 4 bases, with 12 bases remaining between them. CDR3 length: 14 residues. Looked up from germline, CDR1 is DFQATT and CDR2 is SNEGSKA (reference sequence). CDR3 residues: CSARDSGGPYGYTF. Here the CDR3 DNA reads TGCAGTGCTAGAGATAGTGGGGGGCCCTATGGCTACACCTTC.

V and J are TRBV7-2 and TRBJ2-1; TRBD2 matches at 8 bases. J lost 4 bases, V lost 5 bases, and 7 bases had no gene match. The CDR3 has 15 residues. Germline CDR1 reads SGHTA; CDR2 reads FQGNSA. Here the CDR3 DNA reads TGTGCCAGCAGCCCACCGGGACTAGTATACAATGAGCAGTTCTTC. Protein: CASSPPGLVYNEQFF.

This rearrangement joins TRBV7-6 to TRBJ2-1; D unresolved. Germline values: CDR1 SGHVS, CDR2 FNYEAQ. The CDR3 is made up of 13 amino acids. Trimming took off 5 bases at V and 8 bases at J, with 13 bases between the two ends. The CDR3 nucleotides are TGTGCCAGCAGCCTGGTCCATGGCGATGAGCAGTTCTTC. As protein: CASSLVHGDEQFF.

The chain is built from TRBV3-1 and TRBJ2-2; no clear D gene. V gave up 1 base and J gave up 2 bases, with 2 bases separating them. Germline values: CDR1 LGHDT, CDR2 YNNKEL (reference sequence). The CDR3 runs 13 residues. The CDR3 here is CASSQANTGELFF. As DNA, the CDR3 is TGTGCCAGCAGCCAAGCTAACACCGGGGAGCTGTTTTTT.

J is TRBJ1-2 and V is TRBV28; D call uncertain. The V end was cut by 10 bases, the J end by 0 bases, with 6 bases between. This CDR3 has 11 residues. Germline assignment: CDR1 MDHEN and CDR2 SYDVKM. The CDR3 DNA reads as TGTGCCATCGGTACTAACTATGGCTACACCTTC. Residues: CAIGTNYGYTF.

The chain combines TRBV5-1 with TRBJ2-1; D could derive from TRBD1 or TRBD2 (6 bases each). The CDR3 has 16 amino acids. Germline V gene lookup returns CDR1 SGHRS and CDR2 YFSETQ. With 0 bases removed from V and 6 bases from J, the gap between germline ends came to 16 bases. DNA for the CDR3: TGCGCCAGCAGCTTGGCCAGATTAGGGGGACTCAATGAGCAGTTCTTC. Encoded protein: CASSLARLGGLNEQFF.

A single count supports this clonotype. This sequence may be a read error, since a much larger clone differs from it by one base. The CDR3: CASSQENRAGVSTDTQYF. DNA of the CDR3: TGTGCCAGCAGCCAAGAAAACCGAGCGGGGGTAAGCACAGATACGCAGTATTTT. The chain recombines TRBV4-2 with TRBJ2-3; 8 bases agree with TRBD2. This CDR3 comprises 18 residues. Per the germline V gene, CDR1 is LGHNA and CDR2 is YNFKEQ. With 0 bases clipped from V and 0 bases from J, the junction kept 8 bases outside the gene matches.

The table lists this clonotype with a few counts. The chain employs TRBV21-1 and TRBJ2-7; the table's D call TRBD2 went unverified against the DNA. TRBV21-1 is flagged as a pseudogene. The CDR3 sequence is 12 residues long. CDR3: CASRGGDYEQYF. For the CDR3, the DNA is TGTGCCAGCCGGGGAGGGGATTACGAGCAGTACTTC.

The chain employs TRBV13 and TRBJ2-3; the match to TRBD2 covers 13 bases. V shed 6 bases, J shed 6 bases, and the junction held 9 bases outside the gene matches. In germline, CDR1 is PRHDT, CDR2 FYEKMQ (reference sequence). The CDR3 extends over 16 amino acids. This chain's CDR3 is CASSPRTSGSRDTQYF. Here the CDR3 DNA reads TGTGCCAGCAGTCCCAGGACTAGCGGGAGTCGGGATACGCAGTATTTT.

The table lists this clonotype with a few counts. The chain couples TRBV11-2 to TRBJ1-2, with 12 bases that match TRBD1. The V segment lost 6 bases and the J segment 8 bases; nucleotides outside the gene matches: 4. Germline V lookup: CDR1 SGHAT, CDR2 FQNNGV. The CDR3 spans 13 residues. CDR3 in amino acids: CASRAGTGGGYTF. CDR3 sequence (DNA): TGTGCCAGCAGAGCCGGGACAGGGGGCGGCTACACCTTC.

About this clonotype itself: A much larger clone differs by one base, so this may be a read error. V and J are TRBV5-1 and TRBJ2-5; no definite D call. The J call may be wrong; the DNA end is better matched by TRBJ2-7. This CDR3 is 13 amino acids long. Germline assignment: CDR1 SGHRS and CDR2 YFSETQ. The CDR3 here is CASSLASRVEQYF. CDR3 DNA: TGCGCCAGCAGCTTGGCCAGTAGGGTCGAGCAGTACTTC.

The sample holds a few counts of this clonotype. The CDR3 is CASSLDMVINEQYF. In DNA, the CDR3 is TGTGCCAGCAGTCTGGATATGGTAATAAACGAGCAGTACTTC. The chain is built from TRBV9 and TRBJ2-4; D unresolved. The assigned J gene may be wrong: the sequence end matches TRBJ2-7 better. The CDR3 is 14 amino acids. Germline CDR1 reads SGDLS; CDR2 reads YYNGEE.

This clonotype was seen only a few times. V and J are TRBV4-1 and TRBJ2-5; TRBD2 might be the D (7 bases). The CDR3 covers 16 residues. Germline V CDR1 and CDR2: MGHRA, YSYEKL. Trimming cost V 4 bases and J 6 bases, with 21 bases left between them. In DNA form, the CDR3 reads TGCGCCAGCAGCCTTAATGAGGGGGGGGGCGGGAAGACCCAGTACTTC. It is translated as CASSLNEGGGGKTQYF.

V gene TRBV30 combines with J gene TRBJ1-2; D not resolved. Germline CDR1 is GTSNPN and CDR2 is SVGIG (reference sequence). Between the trimmed V and J ends, which lost 6 bases and 4 bases, there was a span of 9 bases. The length of the CDR3 is 11 residues. The CDR3: CACDPSYGYTF. As DNA, the CDR3 is TGTGCCTGTGACCCCAGCTATGGCTACACCTTC.

The V and J genes are TRBV20-1 and TRBJ2-1; D may correspond to TRBD1 or TRBD2 (5 bases each). The CDR3 sequence is 11 residues long. Trimming removed 6 bases from V and 9 bases from J, with 12 bases in between. Per the germline V gene, CDR1 is DFQATT and CDR2 is SNEGSKA (reference sequence). This CDR3 reads CSASRGAEQFF. The CDR3 DNA reads as TGCAGTGCGTCCAGAGGGGCTGAGCAGTTCTTC.

The chain recombines TRBV5-1 with TRBJ2-7; 7 bases match TRBD2. CDR3 length equals 14 residues. CDR1 is SGHRS, CDR2 YFSETQ, per germline. Losses at the gene ends were 0 bases for V and 7 bases for J; bases not matched to a gene: 7. The CDR3 nucleotides are TGCGCCAGCAGCTTGGCCGGGGGGACCAATGAGCAGTACTTC. Protein sequence: CASSLAGGTNEQYF.

The gene calls are TRBV7-2 and TRBJ2-1; D perhaps matches TRBD2 (6 bases). This CDR3 is built from 17 residues. Germline CDR1 reads SGHTA; CDR2 reads FQGNSA. V lost 7 bases and J lost 7, with 26 bases in between. CDR3: CASTYGLGKGTFNEQFF. DNA for the CDR3: TGTGCCAGCACCTACGGCCTAGGGAAAGGGACTTTTAATGAGCAGTTCTTC.

The CDR3 DNA sequence: TGCAGTGCGGGGACTAGCGGACCGGGGACCCAGTACTTC. It translates to CSAGTSGPGTQYF. The chain has TRBV20-1 and TRBJ2-5; 11 nucleotides match TRBD2. CDR3 length: 13 amino acids. Trimming took 6 bases from V and 7 from J; bases not matched to a gene: 7. Germline assignment: CDR1 DFQATT and CDR2 SNEGSKA (reference sequence).

The chain recombines TRBV20-1 with TRBJ1-2; tentatively, D is TRBD1 (6 bases). There are 15 residues in the CDR3. The V and J ends lost 2 bases and 6 bases respectively, with 19 bases between them. In germline, CDR1 is DFQATT, CDR2 SNEGSKA (reference sequence). The CDR3 sequence: CSARNPWGAANGYTF. Here the CDR3 DNA reads TGCAGTGCTAGAAACCCTTGGGGGGCGGCGAATGGCTACACCTTC.

This rearrangement joins TRBV14 to TRBJ2-3, with 9 bases matching TRBD2. There are 16 residues in the CDR3. Germline V gene sequence: CDR1 SGHDN, CDR2 FVKESK. The junction had 6 bases not matched to a gene; V was cut back by 4 bases and J by 1 base. This CDR3 reads CASSRPGLAGTDTQYF. As DNA, the CDR3 is TGTGCCAGCAGCCGACCGGGACTAGCCGGCACAGATACGCAGTATTTT.

This clonotype was seen a handful of times. This chain joins TRBV14 and TRBJ1-1, with 10 nucleotides matching TRBD1. This CDR3 spans 13 amino acids. Germline V gives CDR1 SGHDN, CDR2 FVKESK. V lost 1 base to trimming and J lost 11 bases; unmatched junction nucleotides: 4. CDR3 loop: CASSQGQGAGAFF. The CDR3 bases are TGTGCCAGCAGCCAAGGACAGGGGGCAGGGGCTTTCTTT.

This clonotype was recorded a few times. V gene TRBV7-2 combines with J gene TRBJ1-2; D perhaps matches TRBD1 (5 bases). Germline V lookup: CDR1 SGHTA, CDR2 FQGNSA. The CDR3 totals 15 residues. Between the trimmed V and J ends, which lost 1 base and 4 bases, there was a span of 13 bases. As DNA, the CDR3 is TGTGCCAGCAGCTTAGAAGACAGACCCTTCTATGGCTACACCTTC. Protein: CASSLEDRPFYGYTF.

V is TRBV20-1 and J is TRBJ2-4; D is undetermined. Judging by the DNA end, TRBJ2-7 fits better; the J call may be wrong. This CDR3 spans 15 amino acids. Germline CDR1 and CDR2: DFQATT and SNEGSKA (reference sequence). The DNA of the CDR3 is TGCAGTGCTAGAGGCCGGAAGGGATGGATAAACGAGCAGTACTTC. As protein: CSARGRKGWINEQYF.

This chain uses TRBV9 with TRBJ2-1; 9 nucleotides match TRBD2. In germline, CDR1 is SGDLS, CDR2 YYNGEE. This CDR3 has 15 residues. V dropped 3 bases and J dropped 7; count of bases not matched to a gene: 8. The CDR3 DNA reads TGTGCCAGCAGCGGCTTCGGCGGGAGGGGGAATGAGCAGTTCTTC. Protein sequence: CASSGFGGRGNEQFF.

The chain has TRBV27 and TRBJ2-1; possible D gene TRBD2, 5 bases. This CDR3 has 15 amino acids. Germline loops: CDR1 MNHEY, CDR2 SMNVEV (reference sequence). With 0 bases removed from V and 10 bases from J, the gap between germline ends came to 16 bases. The DNA for the CDR3 is TGTGCCAGCAGTTTATCGTCGGGAATTGCCTACGAGCAGTTCTTC. It specifies CASSLSSGIAYEQFF.

This clonotype was seen just once. V gene TRBV2 combines with J gene TRBJ1-1; 7 nucleotides align to TRBD1. This CDR3 is built from 13 residues. J gave up 3 bases and V 8 bases, and 6 bases lay outside the gene matches. The germline V gene has CDR1 SNHLY and CDR2 FYNNEI. The CDR3: CASQGDTYTEAFF. For the CDR3, the DNA is TGTGCCAGCCAGGGGGACACCTACACTGAAGCTTTCTTT.

This clonotype has ten or more counts. An end of the junction differs from the germline gene, which may be a read error. The chain uses TRBV7-9 and TRBJ1-1; D gene ambiguous. The germline V gene has CDR1 SEHNR and CDR2 FQNEAQ (reference sequence). CDR3 length: 12 amino acids. The CDR3 here is CASSLLGTEAFF. CDR3 coding DNA: TGCGCCAGCAGCTTGCTGGGGACTGAAGCTTTCTTT.

The chain is built from TRBV7-9 and TRBJ2-7, with D unresolved. This CDR3 spans 13 amino acids. Per germline, CDR1 SEHNR and CDR2 FQNEAQ (reference sequence). Trimming left V 5 bases short and J 3 bases short, with 11 bases between. Written as DNA, the CDR3 is TGTGCCAGCAGCGTTTGGGCGGACTACGAGCAGTACTTC. Translation gives CASSVWADYEQYF. Based on the CDR3 plus reference TRBV7-9 and TRBJ2-7, the full variable domain is DTGVSQNPRHKITKRGQNVTFRCDPISEHNRLYWYRQTLGQGPEFLTYFQNEAQLEKSRLLSDRFSAERPKGSFSTLEIQRTEQGDSAMYLCASSVWADYEQYFGPGTRLTVT.